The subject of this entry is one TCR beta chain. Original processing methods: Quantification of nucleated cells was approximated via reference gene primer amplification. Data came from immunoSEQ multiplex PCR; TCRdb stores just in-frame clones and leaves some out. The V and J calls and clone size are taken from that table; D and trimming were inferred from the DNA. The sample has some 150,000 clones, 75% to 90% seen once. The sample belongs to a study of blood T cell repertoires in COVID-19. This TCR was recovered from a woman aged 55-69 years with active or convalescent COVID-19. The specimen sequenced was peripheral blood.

CDR3 region: CASSEKGDRGSPLHF. The CDR3 DNA reads TGTGCCAGCAGTGAAAAGGGAGACAGGGGTTCACCCCTCCACTTT. The chain uses TRBV6-1 and TRBJ1-6; 8 bases are a match to TRBD1. CDR1 is MNHNS, CDR2 SASEGT, per germline. The CDR3 sequence is 15 residues long. With V trimmed by 2 bases and J by 9 bases, 6 bases remained unmatched.